This T cell receptor beta chain was found in a study of T cell responses to AZD1222 COVID-19 vaccine. V shed 0 bases and J shed 3 bases, with 7 bases lying between them. CDR3 length equals 14 residues. Germline V CDR1 and CDR2: SGHRS, YFSETQ. Overall study results and limits: Repertoires in all cases were sampled only once the peak T cell response had passed.

Concerning this clone: The antigen is undetermined.

Assay used: immunoSEQ multiplex PCR; TCRdb lists only in-frame clones, some missing. This sample carries more than 95,000 clones, roughly nine tenths of them seen once, and the ten largest clones take 35% to 50%. The source was peripheral blood, collected 28 days after the second AZD1222 dose. This TCR was sampled from an adult who received the AZD1222 COVID-19 vaccine. J is TRBJ2-1 and V is TRBV5-1, with D unresolved. CDR3 sequence (DNA): TGCGCCAGCAGCTTGGCGCAGAACTACAATGAGCAGTTCTTC. As protein: CASSLAQNYNEQFF.